Given below is one T cell receptor (beta chain) in context. This specimen comes from a study of blood T cell repertoires in COVID-19. This CDR3 contains 15 residues. Trimming cost V 2 bases and J 0 bases; bases outside gene matches: 5. Germline V CDR1 and CDR2: SGHRS, YFSETQ. Only in-frame clones appear in the TCRdb table, and some are missing; sequencing was by immunoSEQ multiplex PCR. The table includes about 140,000 clones, approximately 84% detected once. Sample: PBMCs or T cells enriched from blood (not recorded which). V and J are TRBV5-1 and TRBJ2-7; 7 nucleotides agree with TRBD1. This sequence originates from a woman aged 45-59 years with acute COVID-19. The CDR3 DNA follows: TGCGCCAGCAGCTTTTGGACAGGCGGCTCCTACGAGCAGTACTTC. As protein: CASSFWTGGSYEQYF.